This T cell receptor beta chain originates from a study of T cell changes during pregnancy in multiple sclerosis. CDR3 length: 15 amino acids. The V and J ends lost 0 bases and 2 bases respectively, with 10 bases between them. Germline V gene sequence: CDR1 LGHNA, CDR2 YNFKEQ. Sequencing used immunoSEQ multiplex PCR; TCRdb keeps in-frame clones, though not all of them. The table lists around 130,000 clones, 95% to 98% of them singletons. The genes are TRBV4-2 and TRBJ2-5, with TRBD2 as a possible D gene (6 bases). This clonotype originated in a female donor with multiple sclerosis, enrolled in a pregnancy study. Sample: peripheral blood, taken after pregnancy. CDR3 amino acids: CASSQEGGRQETQYF. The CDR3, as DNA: TGTGCCAGCAGCCAAGAGGGGGGACGGCAAGAGACCCAGTACTTC.